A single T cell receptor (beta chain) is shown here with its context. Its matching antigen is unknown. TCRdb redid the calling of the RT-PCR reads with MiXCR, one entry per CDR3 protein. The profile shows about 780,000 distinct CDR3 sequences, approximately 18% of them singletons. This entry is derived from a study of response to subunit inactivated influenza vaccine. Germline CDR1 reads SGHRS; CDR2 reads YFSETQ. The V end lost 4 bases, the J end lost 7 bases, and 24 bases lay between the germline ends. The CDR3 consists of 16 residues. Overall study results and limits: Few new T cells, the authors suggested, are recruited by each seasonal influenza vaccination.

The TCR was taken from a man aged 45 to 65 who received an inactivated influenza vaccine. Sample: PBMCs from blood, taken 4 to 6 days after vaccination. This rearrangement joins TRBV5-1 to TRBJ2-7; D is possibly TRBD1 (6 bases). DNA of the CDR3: TGCGCCAGCAGCCCCAACGCTGGGACACCCTCTGGGGAGCAGTACTTC. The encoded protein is CASSPNAGTPSGEQYF.